This T cell receptor (beta chain) was captured by sequencing in a study of Ad26.COV2.S vaccination and SARS-CoV-2 variants. Study-wide results and caveats: Spike-specific responses of CD8+ and CD4+ T cells were reported to display substantial breadth after vaccination.

From germline, CDR1 is SEHNR and CDR2 FQNEAQ (reference sequence). V was clipped by 2 bases and J by 4 bases, with 12 bases between them. This CDR3 has 14 residues. Some clones are missing from TCRdb's copy, which holds only in-frame ones; the method was immunoSEQ multiplex PCR. The sample has 87,000 or so clones; roughly 84% are singletons. In regard to this clone: Its specificity is not known.

The clonotype originates from a human donor who had recovered from COVID-19. The chain joins TRBV7-9 to TRBJ2-7; no definite D call. The specimen was peripheral blood, collected after recovery from COVID-19. The DNA for the CDR3 is TGTGCCAGCAGCTTACCGACGGCCAAGTACGAGCAGTACTTC. Amino acid sequence: CASSLPTAKYEQYF.